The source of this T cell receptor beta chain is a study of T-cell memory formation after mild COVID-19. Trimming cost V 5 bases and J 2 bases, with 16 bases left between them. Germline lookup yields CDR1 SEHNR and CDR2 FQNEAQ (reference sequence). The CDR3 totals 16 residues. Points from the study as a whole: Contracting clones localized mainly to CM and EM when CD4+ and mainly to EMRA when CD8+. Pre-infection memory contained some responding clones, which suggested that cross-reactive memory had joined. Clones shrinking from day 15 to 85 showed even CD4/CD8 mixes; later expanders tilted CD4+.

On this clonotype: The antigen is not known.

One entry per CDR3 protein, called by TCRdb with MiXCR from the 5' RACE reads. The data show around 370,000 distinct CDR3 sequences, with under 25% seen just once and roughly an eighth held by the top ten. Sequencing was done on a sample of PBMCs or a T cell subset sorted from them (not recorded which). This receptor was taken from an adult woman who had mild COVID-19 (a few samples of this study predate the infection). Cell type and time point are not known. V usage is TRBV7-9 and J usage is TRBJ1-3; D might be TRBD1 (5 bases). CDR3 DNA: TGTGCCAGCAGCCCACACTCGGGACTGCCTGGAAACACCATATATTTT. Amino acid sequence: CASSPHSGLPGNTIYF.